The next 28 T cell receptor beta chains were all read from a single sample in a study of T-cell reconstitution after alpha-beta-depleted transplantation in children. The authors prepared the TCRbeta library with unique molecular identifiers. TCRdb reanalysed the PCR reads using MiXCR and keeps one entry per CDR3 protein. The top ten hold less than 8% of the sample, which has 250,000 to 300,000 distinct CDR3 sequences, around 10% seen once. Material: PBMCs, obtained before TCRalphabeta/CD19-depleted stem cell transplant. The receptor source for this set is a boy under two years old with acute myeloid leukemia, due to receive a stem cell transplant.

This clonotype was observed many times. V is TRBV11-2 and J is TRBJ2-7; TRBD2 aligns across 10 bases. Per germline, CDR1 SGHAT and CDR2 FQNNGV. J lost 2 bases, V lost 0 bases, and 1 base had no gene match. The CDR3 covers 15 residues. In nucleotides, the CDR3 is TGTGCCAGCAGCTTAGAGGGGACTAGCGCCTACGAGCAGTACTTC. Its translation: CASSLEGTSAYEQYF.

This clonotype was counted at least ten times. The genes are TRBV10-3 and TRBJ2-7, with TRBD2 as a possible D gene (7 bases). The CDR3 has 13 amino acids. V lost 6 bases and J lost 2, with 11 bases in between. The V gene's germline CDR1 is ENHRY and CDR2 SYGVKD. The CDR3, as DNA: TGTGCCATCAGCGGGGGGCACGCCTACGAGCAGTACTTC. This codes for CAISGGHAYEQYF.

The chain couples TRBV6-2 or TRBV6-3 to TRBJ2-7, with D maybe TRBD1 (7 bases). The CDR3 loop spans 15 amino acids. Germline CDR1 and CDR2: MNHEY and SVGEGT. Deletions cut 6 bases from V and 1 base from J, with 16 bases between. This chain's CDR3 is CASRYRPGGSYEQYF. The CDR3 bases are TGTGCCAGCAGATACCGGCCAGGGGGGTCCTACGAGCAGTACTTC.

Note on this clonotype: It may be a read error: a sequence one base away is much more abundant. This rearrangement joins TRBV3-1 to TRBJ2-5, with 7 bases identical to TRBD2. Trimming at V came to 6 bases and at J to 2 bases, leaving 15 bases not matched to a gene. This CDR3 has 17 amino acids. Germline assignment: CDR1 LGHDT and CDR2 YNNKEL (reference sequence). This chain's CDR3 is CASSFGRRAIFQETQYF. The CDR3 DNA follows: TGTGCCAGCAGTTTCGGGAGGAGAGCTATCTTTCAAGAGACCCAGTACTTC.

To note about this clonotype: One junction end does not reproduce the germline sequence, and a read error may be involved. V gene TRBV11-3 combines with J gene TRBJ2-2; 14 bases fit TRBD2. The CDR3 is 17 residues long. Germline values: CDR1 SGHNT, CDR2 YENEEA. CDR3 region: CARSSGLAGAVTGELFF. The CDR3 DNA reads TGTGCCCGCAGCTCGGGACTAGCGGGGGCCGTAACCGGGGAGCTGTTTTTT.

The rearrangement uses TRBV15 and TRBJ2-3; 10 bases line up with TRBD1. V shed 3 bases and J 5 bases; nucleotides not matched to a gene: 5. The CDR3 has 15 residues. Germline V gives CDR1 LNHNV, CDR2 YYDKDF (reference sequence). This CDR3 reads CATSSDRGRGDTQYF. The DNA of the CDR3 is TGTGCCACCAGCAGTGACAGGGGGCGAGGAGATACGCAGTATTTT.

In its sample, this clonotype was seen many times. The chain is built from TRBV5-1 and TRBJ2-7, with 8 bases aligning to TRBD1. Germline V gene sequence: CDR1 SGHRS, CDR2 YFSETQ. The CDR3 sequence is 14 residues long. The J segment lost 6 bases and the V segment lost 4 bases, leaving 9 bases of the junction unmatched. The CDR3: CASSQRTGSPEQYF. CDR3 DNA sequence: TGCGCCAGCAGCCAAAGGACAGGGAGTCCCGAGCAGTACTTC.

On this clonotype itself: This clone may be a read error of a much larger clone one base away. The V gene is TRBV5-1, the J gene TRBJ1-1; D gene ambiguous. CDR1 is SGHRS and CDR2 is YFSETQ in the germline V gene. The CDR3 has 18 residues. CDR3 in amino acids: CASGFLGRAFGGNTEAFF. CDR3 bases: TGCGCCAGCGGCTTTTTAGGCCGGGCTTTTGGAGGGAACACTGAAGCTTTCTTT. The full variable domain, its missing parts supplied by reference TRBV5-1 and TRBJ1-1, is KAGVTQTPRYLIKTRGQQVTLSCSPISGHRSVSWYQQTPGQGLQFLFEYFSETQRNKGNFPGRFSGRQFSNSRSEMNVSTLELGDSALYLCASGFLGRAFGGNTEAFFGQGTRLTVV.

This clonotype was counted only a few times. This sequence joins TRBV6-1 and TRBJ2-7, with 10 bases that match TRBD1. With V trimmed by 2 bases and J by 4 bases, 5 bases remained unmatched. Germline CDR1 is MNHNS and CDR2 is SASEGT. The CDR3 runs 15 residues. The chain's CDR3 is CASSELTGGFYEQYF. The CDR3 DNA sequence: TGTGCCAGCAGTGAATTGACAGGGGGCTTTTACGAGCAGTACTTC.

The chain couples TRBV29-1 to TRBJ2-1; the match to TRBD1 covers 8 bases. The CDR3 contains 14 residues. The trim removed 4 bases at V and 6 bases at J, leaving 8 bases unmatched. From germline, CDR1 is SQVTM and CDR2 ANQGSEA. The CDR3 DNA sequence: TGCAGCGTTGCCGGACAGGGTAGGAGCAATGAGCAGTTCTTC. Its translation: CSVAGQGRSNEQFF.

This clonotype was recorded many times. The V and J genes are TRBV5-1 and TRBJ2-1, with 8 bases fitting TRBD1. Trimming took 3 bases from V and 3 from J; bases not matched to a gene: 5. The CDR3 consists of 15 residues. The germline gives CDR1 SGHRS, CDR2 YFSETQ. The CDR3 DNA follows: TGCGCCAGCAGCTCACGACAGGGGAGCTACAATGAGCAGTTCTTC. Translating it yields CASSSRQGSYNEQFF.

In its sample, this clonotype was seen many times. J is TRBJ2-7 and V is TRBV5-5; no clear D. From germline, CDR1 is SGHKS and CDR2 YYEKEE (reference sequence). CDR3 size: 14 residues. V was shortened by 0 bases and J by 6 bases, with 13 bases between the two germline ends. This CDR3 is CASSLARWAGEQYF. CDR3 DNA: TGTGCCAGCAGCTTGGCGCGGTGGGCAGGCGAGCAGTACTTC.

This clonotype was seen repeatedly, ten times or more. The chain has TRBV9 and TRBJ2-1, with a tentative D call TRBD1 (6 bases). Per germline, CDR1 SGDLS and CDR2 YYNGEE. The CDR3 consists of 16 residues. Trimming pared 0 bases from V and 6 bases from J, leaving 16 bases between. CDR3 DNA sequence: TGTGCCAGCAGCGTAGTAGGGGGTATCAAAGTCAATGAGCAGTTCTTC. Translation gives CASSVVGGIKVNEQFF.

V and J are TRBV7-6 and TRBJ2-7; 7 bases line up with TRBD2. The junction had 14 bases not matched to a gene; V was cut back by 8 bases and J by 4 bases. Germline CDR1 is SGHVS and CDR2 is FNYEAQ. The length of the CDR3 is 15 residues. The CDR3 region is CASARGPRESYEQYF. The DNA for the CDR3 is TGTGCCAGCGCCCGGGGACCGCGGGAGTCGTACGAGCAGTACTTC.

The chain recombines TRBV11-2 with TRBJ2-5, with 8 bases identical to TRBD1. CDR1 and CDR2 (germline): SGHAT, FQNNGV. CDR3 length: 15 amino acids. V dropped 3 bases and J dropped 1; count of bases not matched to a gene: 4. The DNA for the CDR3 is TGTGCCAGCAGCTTCGCCGACAGGGGCCAAGAGACCCAGTACTTC. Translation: CASSFADRGQETQYF.

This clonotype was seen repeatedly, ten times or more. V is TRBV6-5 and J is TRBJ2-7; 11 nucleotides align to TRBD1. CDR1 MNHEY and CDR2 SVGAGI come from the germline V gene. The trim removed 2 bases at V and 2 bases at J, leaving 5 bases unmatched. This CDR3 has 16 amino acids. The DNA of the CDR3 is TGTGCCAGCAGTTACGAGAGGACAGGGGGCACCTACGAGCAGTACTTC. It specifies CASSYERTGGTYEQYF.

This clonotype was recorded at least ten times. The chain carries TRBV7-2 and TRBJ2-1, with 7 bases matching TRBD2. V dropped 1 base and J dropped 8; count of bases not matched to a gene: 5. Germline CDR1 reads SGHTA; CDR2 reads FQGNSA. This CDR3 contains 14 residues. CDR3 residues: CASSLGLAVHEQFF. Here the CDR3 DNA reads TGTGCCAGCAGCTTAGGGCTAGCGGTCCATGAGCAGTTCTTC.

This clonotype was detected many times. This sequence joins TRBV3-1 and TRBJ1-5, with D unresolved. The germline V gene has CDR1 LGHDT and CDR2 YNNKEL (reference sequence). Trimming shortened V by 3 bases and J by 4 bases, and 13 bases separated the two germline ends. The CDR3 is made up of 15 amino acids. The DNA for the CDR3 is TGTGCCAGCAGCCACGACCCGGGGTTAAATCAGCCCCAGCATTTT. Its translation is CASSHDPGLNQPQHF.

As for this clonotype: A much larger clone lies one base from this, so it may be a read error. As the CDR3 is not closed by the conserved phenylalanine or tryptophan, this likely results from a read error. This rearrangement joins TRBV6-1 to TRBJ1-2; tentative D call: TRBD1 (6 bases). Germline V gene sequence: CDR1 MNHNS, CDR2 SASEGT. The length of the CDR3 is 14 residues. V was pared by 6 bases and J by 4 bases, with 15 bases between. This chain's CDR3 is CASRAPGGPYGYTL. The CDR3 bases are TGTGCCAGCAGAGCCCCTGGGGGCCCCTATGGCTACACCCTC.

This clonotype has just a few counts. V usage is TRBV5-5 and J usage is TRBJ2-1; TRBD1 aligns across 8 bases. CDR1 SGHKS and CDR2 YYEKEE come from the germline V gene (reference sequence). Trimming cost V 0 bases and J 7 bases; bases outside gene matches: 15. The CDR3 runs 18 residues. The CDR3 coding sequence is TGTGCCAGCAGCTTGGTGTCAGGGGGCCGGCTTCTGTGGAATGAGCAGTTCTTC. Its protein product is CASSLVSGGRLLWNEQFF.

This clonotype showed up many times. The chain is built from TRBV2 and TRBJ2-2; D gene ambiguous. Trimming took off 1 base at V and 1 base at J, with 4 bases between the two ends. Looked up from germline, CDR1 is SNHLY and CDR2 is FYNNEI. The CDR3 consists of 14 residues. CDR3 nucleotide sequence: TGTGCCAGCAGTGAAGGCGAGAACACCGGGGAGCTGTTTTTT. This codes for CASSEGENTGELFF.

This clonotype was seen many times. The CDR3 DNA is TGTGCCAGCAGTTTCGGCTCTGTGGAGACCCAGTACTTC. Protein product: CASSFGSVETQYF. The chain has TRBV27 and TRBJ2-5; D is uncertain. CDR1 and CDR2 (germline): MNHEY, SMNVEV (reference sequence). The CDR3 spans 13 residues. The V gene lost 3 bases and the J gene lost 5 bases, with 10 bases spanning the gap.

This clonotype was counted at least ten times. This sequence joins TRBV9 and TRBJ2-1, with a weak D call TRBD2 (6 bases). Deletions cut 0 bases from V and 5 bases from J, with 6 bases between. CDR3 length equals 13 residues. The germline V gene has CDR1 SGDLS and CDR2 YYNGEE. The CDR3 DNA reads TGTGCCAGCAGCGTAGGGACTAACAATGAGCAGTTCTTC. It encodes CASSVGTNNEQFF. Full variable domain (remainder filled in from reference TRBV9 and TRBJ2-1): DSGVTQTPKHLITATGQRVTLRCSPRSGDLSVYWYQQSLDQGLQFLIQYYNGEERAKGNILERFSAQQFPDLHSELNLSSLELGDSALYFCASSVGTNNEQFFGPGTRLTVL.

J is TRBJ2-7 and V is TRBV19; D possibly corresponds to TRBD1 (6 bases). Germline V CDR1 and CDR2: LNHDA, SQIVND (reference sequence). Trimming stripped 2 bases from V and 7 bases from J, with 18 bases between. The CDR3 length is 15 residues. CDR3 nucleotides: TGTGCCAGTAGTATAAGGGGGACCGACCCTAAGGAGCAGTACTTC. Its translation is CASSIRGTDPKEQYF.

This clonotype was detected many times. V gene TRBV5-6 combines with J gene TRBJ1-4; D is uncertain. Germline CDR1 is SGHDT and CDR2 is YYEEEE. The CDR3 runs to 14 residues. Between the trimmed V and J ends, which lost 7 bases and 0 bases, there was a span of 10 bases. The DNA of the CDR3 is TGTGCCAGCGGAAAAGGGACAACTAATGAAAAACTGTTTTTT. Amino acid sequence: CASGKGTTNEKLFF.

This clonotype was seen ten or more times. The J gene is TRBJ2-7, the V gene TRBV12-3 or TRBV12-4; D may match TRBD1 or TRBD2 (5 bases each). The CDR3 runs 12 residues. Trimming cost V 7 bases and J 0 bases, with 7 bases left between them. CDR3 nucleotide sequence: TGTGCCAGCAAGGGGAGCTCCTACGAGCAGTACTTC. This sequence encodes CASKGSSYEQYF.

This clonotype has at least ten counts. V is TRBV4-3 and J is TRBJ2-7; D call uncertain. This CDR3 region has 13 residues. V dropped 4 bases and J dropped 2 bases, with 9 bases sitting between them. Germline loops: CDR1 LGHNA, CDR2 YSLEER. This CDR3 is CASSLGKAYEQYF. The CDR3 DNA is TGCGCCAGCAGCCTGGGGAAAGCCTACGAGCAGTACTTC.

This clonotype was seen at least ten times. The CDR3 spells CASSLLLAGGEQFF. CDR3 sequence (DNA): TGTGCCAGCAGTTTATTACTAGCGGGAGGCGAGCAGTTCTTC. V is TRBV28 and J is TRBJ2-1, with 12 bases lining up with TRBD2. The CDR3 sequence is 14 residues long. The ends lost 1 base at V and 10 bases at J; junction bases unmatched: 2. CDR1 is MDHEN, CDR2 SYDVKM, per germline.